The entry below describes one TCR beta chain. What it recognizes is unknown. The repertoire was sequenced with immunoSEQ multiplex PCR; TCRdb's copy has only in-frame clones and lacks some. The table has around 13,000 clones, roughly 84% seen once. V lost 4 bases, J lost 4 bases, and 8 bases stayed unmatched. Germline V lookup: CDR1 SEHNR, CDR2 FQNEAQ (reference sequence). This CDR3 has 16 amino acids. Every patient relapsed after autologous stem cell transplantation, and brentuximab vedotin exposure varied. This entry is derived from a study of PD-1 blockade in classical Hodgkin lymphoma. Points from the study as a whole: The origin of the repertoire differences remains undefined, with disease activity or prior therapy as possible causes.

The chain carries TRBV7-9 and TRBJ1-3, with 9 bases aligning to TRBD1. The clonotype was recovered from a human donor with classical Hodgkin lymphoma. Sequenced here: peripheral blood mononuclear cells (PBMCs), sampled at baseline. CDR3 region: CASSSTGTGYGNTIYF. As DNA, the CDR3 is TGTGCCAGCAGCTCCACCGGGACAGGGTACGGAAACACCATATATTTT.